Each of the 32 T cell receptor beta chains below was sequenced from the same sample in a study of OX40 agonist ivuxolimab in advanced cancers. To prepare the library, the immunoSEQ multiplex PCR assay was applied. Not all clones reach the TCRdb copy of this immuneACCESS table, which keeps in-frame sequences only. Checked studies attribute under half of the gap to unresolved V genes and leave the rest unexplained. For this sample the table gives over 85,000 clones, of which about nine tenths were detected only once. The ten largest clonotypes hold 0.27% of the sample. The material was CD4+ or CD8+ T cells sorted from blood, obtained in a trial of the OX40 agonist ivuxolimab. These receptor sequences come from an adult with an advanced solid tumor such as melanoma, head and neck, liver or kidney cancer.

The gene calls are TRBV4-3 and TRBJ2-5, with TRBD2 matching over 12 bases. Germline trimming cut 3 bases from V and 2 bases from J; bases unmatched to any gene: 1. In germline, CDR1 is LGHNA, CDR2 YSLEER. The CDR3 extends over 15 amino acids. The CDR3 loop is CASSQTSGRQETQYF. DNA for the CDR3: TGCGCCAGCAGCCAGACTAGCGGGAGACAAGAGACCCAGTACTTC.

The rearrangement joins TRBV9 to TRBJ1-4; 7 nucleotides align to TRBD1. This CDR3 spans 14 amino acids. The J segment lost 2 bases and the V segment lost 3 bases, leaving 1 base of the junction unmatched. Germline loops: CDR1 SGDLS, CDR2 YYNGEE. CDR3 sequence (DNA): TGTGCCAGCAGCGACAGGGGTACTAATGAAAAACTGTTTTTT. Amino acid sequence: CASSDRGTNEKLFF.

The chain carries TRBV5-1 and TRBJ2-5, with D possibly matching TRBD1 (5 bases). Trimming left V 4 bases short and J 1 base short, with 11 bases between. Germline V lookup: CDR1 SGHRS, CDR2 YFSETQ. This CDR3 is built from 14 residues. For the CDR3, the DNA is TGCGCCAGCAGCCCAGCAGGGATCCAAGAGACCCAGTACTTC. Protein product: CASSPAGIQETQYF. Complete variable domain (other parts from reference TRBV5-1 and TRBJ2-5): KAGVTQTPRYLIKTRGQQVTLSCSPISGHRSVSWYQQTPGQGLQFLFEYFSETQRNKGNFPGRFSGRQFSNSRSEMNVSTLELGDSALYLCASSPAGIQETQYFGPGTRLLVL.

This chain joins TRBV11-1 and TRBJ1-1; TRBD1 aligns across 7 bases. Germline CDR1 reads SGHAT; CDR2 reads FQDESV (reference sequence). The CDR3 length is 14 residues. Trimming cost V 5 bases and J 6 bases; bases outside gene matches: 9. For the CDR3, the DNA is TGTGCCAGCAGCAGAGGGACAGTGGGCGCTGAAGCTTTCTTT. It codes for CASSRGTVGAEAFF.

This clone was observed a single time. The chain recombines TRBV11-3 with TRBJ2-2; possibly TRBD1 or TRBD2 for D (5 bases each). CDR3 length: 15 residues. V was cut by 4 bases and J by 4 bases, with 13 bases left in between. The V gene's germline CDR1 is SGHNT and CDR2 YENEEA. CDR3 in DNA: TGTGCCAGCAGCTCAACCAACGGGGCCACCGGGGAGCTGTTTTTT. This sequence encodes CASSSTNGATGELFF.

The rearrangement joins TRBV6-5 to TRBJ2-7; the D gene is possibly TRBD2 (6 bases). Germline-derived CDR1 and CDR2 are MNHEY and SVGAGI. Trimming removed 0 bases at V and 3 bases at J, with 9 bases between. The length of the CDR3 is 14 residues. The CDR3 nucleotides are TGTGCCAGCAGTTACTCGCGGGGAGGCTACGAGCAGTACTTC. This encodes CASSYSRGGYEQYF.

The chain employs TRBV19 and TRBJ2-5; the D gene is possibly TRBD1 (5 bases). The V and J ends lost 6 bases and 5 bases respectively, with 13 bases between them. In germline, CDR1 is LNHDA, CDR2 SQIVND (reference sequence). The CDR3 is 13 amino acids. This chain's CDR3 is CASSPGPWETQYF. The CDR3 DNA follows: TGTGCCAGTAGCCCAGGGCCCTGGGAGACCCAGTACTTC.

V gene TRBV7-9 combines with J gene TRBJ1-3; perhaps TRBD1 as D (5 bases). V was shortened by 4 bases and J by 4 bases, with 5 bases between the two germline ends. The CDR3 runs 12 residues. The germline gives CDR1 SEHNR, CDR2 FQNEAQ (reference sequence). The CDR3 is CASSSGGNTIYF. Written as DNA, the CDR3 is TGTGCCAGCAGCTCAGGGGGAAACACCATATATTTT.

V usage is TRBV18 and J usage is TRBJ2-1; 10 bases align to TRBD1. CDR1 and CDR2 (germline): KGHSH, LQKENI. CDR3 length equals 15 residues. Trimming took 6 bases from V and 5 from J; bases not matched to a gene: 7. The CDR3 bases are TGTGCCAGCTCCAGGACAGGGGGAGTAGACAATGAGCAGTTCTTC. This codes for CASSRTGGVDNEQFF.

This sequence joins TRBV7-9 and TRBJ2-1; D ambiguous. Germline V gene lookup returns CDR1 SEHNR and CDR2 FQNEAQ (reference sequence). The V end was cut by 5 bases, the J end by 4 bases, with 15 bases between. The CDR3 contains 15 residues. The CDR3 here is CASSLQLGQYNEQFF. The CDR3 nucleotides are TGTGCCAGCAGCCTGCAACTGGGTCAATACAATGAGCAGTTCTTC.

V gene TRBV5-1 combines with J gene TRBJ1-2; no clear D. In germline, CDR1 is SGHRS, CDR2 YFSETQ. The CDR3 has 15 residues. Trimming left V 4 bases short and J 4 bases short, with 17 bases between. CDR3 residues: CASSPEGGFFYGYTF. CDR3 bases: TGCGCCAGCAGCCCAGAAGGAGGTTTCTTCTATGGCTACACCTTC.

The chain is built from TRBV21-1 and TRBJ1-6. TRBV21-1 constitutes a pseudogene. The CDR3 has 11 residues. CDR3 protein: CASSRWTPLHF. CDR3 sequence (DNA): TGTGCCAGCAGCAGATGGACCCCCCTCCACTTT.

The chain joins TRBV7-2 to TRBJ1-5; D is unclear. The V end was cut by 5 bases, the J end by 5 bases, with 10 bases between. The CDR3 totals 13 residues. The germline gives CDR1 SGHTA, CDR2 FQGNSA. The CDR3 DNA reads as TGTGCCAGCAGCCCCCGACCCGATCAGCCCCAGCATTTT. This codes for CASSPRPDQPQHF. The full variable domain, completed using reference TRBV7-2 and TRBJ1-5, is GAGVSQSPSNKVTEKGKDVELRCDPISGHTALYWYRQSLGQGLEFLIYFQGNSAPDKSGLPSDRFSAERTGGSVSTLTIQRTQQEDSAVYLCASSPRPDQPQHFGDGTRLSIL.

J is TRBJ1-2 and V is TRBV23-1, with D possibly TRBD1 on 5 matching bases. TRBV23-1 is given ORF status, its function remaining uncertain. The CDR3 covers 18 residues. V lost 3 bases, J lost 7 bases, and 27 bases lay in between. This CDR3 is CASSHIYSEGPTMGGYTF. CDR3 coding DNA: TGCGCCAGCAGTCACATCTATTCCGAGGGGCCAACTATGGGTGGCTACACCTTC.

The rearrangement joins TRBV2 to TRBJ2-1, with TRBD2 matching over 15 bases. This CDR3 is 15 amino acids long. Germline V gene lookup returns CDR1 SNHLY and CDR2 FYNNEI. The ends lost 10 bases at V and 5 bases at J; junction bases unmatched: 6. CDR3 coding DNA: TGTGCCACGAGGACTAGCGGGAGGGGAAACAATGAGCAGTTCTTC. It is translated as CATRTSGRGNNEQFF.

V and J are TRBV11-3 and TRBJ1-1; D call uncertain. V shed 4 bases and J shed 3 bases, with 12 bases lying between them. The CDR3 covers 14 residues. Germline CDR1 and CDR2: SGHNT and YENEEA. The CDR3: CASSSSPADTEAFF. The CDR3 region has the DNA TGTGCCAGCAGCTCGTCCCCAGCGGACACTGAAGCTTTCTTT.

This clone was seen more than once but under ten times. The genes are TRBV7-3 and TRBJ2-5; TRBD1 aligns across 7 bases. This CDR3 region has 13 residues. V lost 5 bases, J lost 8 bases, and 8 bases stayed unmatched. CDR1 is SGHTA and CDR2 is FQGTGA in the germline V gene. The CDR3 loop reads CASSPRAGGTQYF. Here the CDR3 DNA reads TGTGCCAGCAGCCCAAGGGCAGGGGGTACCCAGTACTTC.

This clone was seen just once. The DNA for the CDR3 is TGTGCCAGCAGCAAAAAAACAGGGAGTCAGCCCCAGCATTTT. Translation: CASSKKTGSQPQHF. This chain uses TRBV21-1 with TRBJ1-5; TRBD1, the table's D call, lacks a check against the DNA. TRBV21-1 counts as a pseudogene. The CDR3 totals 14 residues.

This sequence joins TRBV13 and TRBJ1-4; possible D gene TRBD1, 5 bases. The V end was cut by 0 bases, the J end by 1 base, with 9 bases between. The V gene's germline CDR1 is PRHDT and CDR2 FYEKMQ (reference sequence). This CDR3 is 16 amino acids long. The CDR3 DNA sequence: TGTGCCAGCAGCTTAGGCTTCGGGGGAACTAATGAAAAACTGTTTTTT. Protein sequence: CASSLGFGGTNEKLFF.

This chain links TRBV5-1 with TRBJ2-1; D might be TRBD2 (6 bases). V lost 5 bases, J lost 2 bases, and 20 bases lay in between. In germline, CDR1 is SGHRS, CDR2 YFSETQ. The CDR3 covers 17 residues. DNA of the CDR3: TGCGCCAGCAGTACTTTACCGGGACTCCAGACCTACAATGAGCAGTTCTTC. Amino acid sequence: CASSTLPGLQTYNEQFF. Full variable domain (rest looked up from reference TRBV5-1 and TRBJ2-1): KAGVTQTPRYLIKTRGQQVTLSCSPISGHRSVSWYQQTPGQGLQFLFEYFSETQRNKGNFPGRFSGRQFSNSRSEMNVSTLELGDSALYLCASSTLPGLQTYNEQFFGPGTRLTVL.

The chain carries TRBV9 and TRBJ1-3; D is ambiguous. Trimming removed 0 bases at V and 2 bases at J, with 9 bases between. Germline-derived CDR1 and CDR2 are SGDLS and YYNGEE. This CDR3 comprises 15 residues. The CDR3 DNA is TGTGCCAGCAGCGTAGAACCCAGGACTGGAAACACCATATATTTT. Amino acids: CASSVEPRTGNTIYF.

V usage is TRBV7-9 and J usage is TRBJ1-5; 7 bases align to TRBD1. CDR3 length: 16 amino acids. Germline values: CDR1 SEHNR, CDR2 FQNEAQ (reference sequence). Trimming at V came to 4 bases and at J to 0 bases, leaving 6 bases not matched to a gene. CDR3 protein: CASSSDRSHSNQPQHF. The DNA of the CDR3 is TGTGCCAGCAGCTCGGACAGGTCCCATAGCAATCAGCCCCAGCATTTT.

The chain uses TRBV11-2 and TRBJ2-1, with D hard to call. Germline CDR1 reads SGHAT; CDR2 reads FQNNGV. This CDR3 comprises 13 residues. The V and J ends lost 1 base and 2 bases respectively, with 3 bases between them. The CDR3 DNA sequence: TGTGCCAGCAGCTTAGGTACCTACAATGAGCAGTTCTTC. Protein product: CASSLGTYNEQFF.

The J gene is TRBJ2-5, the V gene TRBV11-1; no definite D call. Germline V lookup: CDR1 SGHAT, CDR2 FQDESV (reference sequence). The V and J ends lost 5 bases and 2 bases respectively, with 3 bases between them. The CDR3 has 11 residues. CDR3 region: CASSIQETQYF. In DNA form, the CDR3 reads TGTGCCAGCAGCATACAAGAGACCCAGTACTTC.

The gene calls are TRBV5-4 and TRBJ2-1, with D uncertain. The CDR3 extends over 15 amino acids. The V and J ends lost 0 bases and 5 bases respectively, with 12 bases between them. The germline V gene has CDR1 SGHNT and CDR2 YYREEE (reference sequence). The CDR3 coding sequence is TGTGCCAGCAGCTTGGACCGGGTAACCAACAATGAGCAGTTCTTC. Amino acids: CASSLDRVTNNEQFF.

The chain employs TRBV7-9 and TRBJ2-1, with 8 bases matching TRBD2. From germline, CDR1 is SEHNR and CDR2 FQNEAQ (reference sequence). V shed 5 bases and J 2 bases; nucleotides not matched to a gene: 11. The CDR3 extends over 17 amino acids. CDR3: CASSPRGQRGPYNEQFF. DNA of the CDR3: TGTGCCAGCAGCCCCCGAGGACAGCGGGGGCCCTACAATGAGCAGTTCTTC. The full variable domain, rest sourced from reference TRBV7-9 and TRBJ2-1, is DTGVSQNPRHKITKRGQNVTFRCDPISEHNRLYWYRQTLGQGPEFLTYFQNEAQLEKSRLLSDRFSAERPKGSFSTLEIQRTEQGDSAMYLCASSPRGQRGPYNEQFFGPGTRLTVL.

Here the CDR3 DNA reads TGTGCCAGCAGCTTAGAGGGTGGCAGCACGGGCTATGGCTACACCTTC. Amino acid sequence: CASSLEGGSTGYGYTF. The chain recombines TRBV7-9 with TRBJ1-2; D is ambiguous. V lost 1 base, J lost 4 bases, and 16 bases lay in between. The CDR3 is 16 amino acids. From germline, CDR1 is SEHNR and CDR2 FQNEAQ (reference sequence).

V is TRBV12-5 and J is TRBJ1-1; D is ambiguous. Trimming stripped 2 bases from V and 3 bases from J, with 16 bases between. This CDR3 region has 16 residues. Germline values: CDR1 LGHNT, CDR2 FRNRAP. This CDR3 is CASGLLRRHMDTEAFF. The CDR3 DNA follows: TGTGCTAGTGGTTTGTTACGGAGGCATATGGACACTGAAGCTTTCTTT.

This clone was observed a single time. This chain connects TRBV29-1 to TRBJ2-1; TRBD1 aligns across 8 bases. V shed 3 bases and J 7 bases; nucleotides not matched to a gene: 5. This CDR3 region has 13 residues. Germline V gene lookup returns CDR1 SQVTM and CDR2 ANQGSEA. CDR3 DNA sequence: TGCAGCGTTGAGGTAACAGGGGGGAATGAGCAGTTCTTC. Protein product: CSVEVTGGNEQFF.

V usage is TRBV20-1 and J usage is TRBJ2-5, with D uncertain. V gave up 6 bases and J gave up 6 bases, with 11 bases separating them. The CDR3 loop spans 11 amino acids. CDR1 DFQATT and CDR2 SNEGSKA come from the germline V gene (reference sequence). The CDR3 region is CSAGVGKTQYF. The CDR3 DNA follows: TGCAGTGCCGGAGTAGGGAAGACCCAGTACTTC.

The chain couples TRBV20-1 to TRBJ1-4; D uncertain. Germline lookup yields CDR1 DFQATT and CDR2 SNEGSKA (reference sequence). With 6 bases removed from V and 7 bases from J, the gap between germline ends came to 9 bases. CDR3 length equals 11 residues. The CDR3 reads CSAPRAEKLFF. The CDR3 nucleotides are TGCAGTGCCCCAAGAGCTGAAAAACTGTTTTTT.

The V gene is TRBV6-1, the J gene TRBJ2-7; TRBD1 matches 9 bases. CDR1 and CDR2 from the germline V gene are MNHNS and SASEGT. This CDR3 is 13 amino acids long. Trimming at V came to 7 bases and at J to 6 bases, leaving 7 bases not matched to a gene. The CDR3 nucleotides are TGTGCCAGCAACGCGAGACAGGGGGGCGAGCAGTACTTC. Translation: CASNARQGGEQYF.